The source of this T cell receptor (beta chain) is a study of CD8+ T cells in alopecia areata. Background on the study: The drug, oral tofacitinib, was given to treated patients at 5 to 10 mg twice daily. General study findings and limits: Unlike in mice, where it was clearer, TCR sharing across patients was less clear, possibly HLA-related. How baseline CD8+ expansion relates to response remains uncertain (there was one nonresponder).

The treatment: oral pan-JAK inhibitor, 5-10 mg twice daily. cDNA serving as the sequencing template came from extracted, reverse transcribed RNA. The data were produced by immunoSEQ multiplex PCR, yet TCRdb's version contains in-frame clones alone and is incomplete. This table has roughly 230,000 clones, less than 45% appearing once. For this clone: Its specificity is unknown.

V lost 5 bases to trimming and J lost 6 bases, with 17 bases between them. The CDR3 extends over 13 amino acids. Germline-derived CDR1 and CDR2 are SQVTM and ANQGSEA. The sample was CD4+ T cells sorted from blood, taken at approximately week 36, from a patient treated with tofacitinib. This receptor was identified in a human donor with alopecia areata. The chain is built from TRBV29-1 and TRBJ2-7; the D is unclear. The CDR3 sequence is CSVMRSNPLEQYF. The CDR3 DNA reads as TGCAGCGTTATGCGGTCGAACCCTCTCGAGCAGTACTTC.